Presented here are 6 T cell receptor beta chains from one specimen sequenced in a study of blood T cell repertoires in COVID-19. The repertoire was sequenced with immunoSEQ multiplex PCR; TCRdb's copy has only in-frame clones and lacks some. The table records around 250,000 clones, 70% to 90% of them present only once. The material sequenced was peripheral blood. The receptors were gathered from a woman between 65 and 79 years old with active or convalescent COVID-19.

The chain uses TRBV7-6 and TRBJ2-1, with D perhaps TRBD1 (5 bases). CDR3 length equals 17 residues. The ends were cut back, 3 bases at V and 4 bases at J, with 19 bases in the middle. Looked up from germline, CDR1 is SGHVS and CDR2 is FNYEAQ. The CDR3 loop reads CASSLTETLGPYNEQFF. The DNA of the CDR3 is TGTGCCAGCAGCTTGACAGAAACCTTAGGACCTTACAATGAGCAGTTCTTC.

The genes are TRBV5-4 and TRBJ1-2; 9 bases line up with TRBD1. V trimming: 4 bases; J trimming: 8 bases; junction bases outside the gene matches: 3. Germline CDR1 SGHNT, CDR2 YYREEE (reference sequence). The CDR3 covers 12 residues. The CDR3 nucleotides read TGTGCCAGCAGCCGTGACAGGGGGGGCTACACCTTC. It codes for CASSRDRGGYTF. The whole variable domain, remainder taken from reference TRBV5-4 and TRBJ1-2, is ETGVTQSPTHLIKTRGQQVTLRCSSQSGHNTVSWYQQALGQGPQFIFQYYREEENGRGNFPPRFSGLQFPNYSSELNVNALELDDSALYLCASSRDRGGYTFGSGTRLTVV.

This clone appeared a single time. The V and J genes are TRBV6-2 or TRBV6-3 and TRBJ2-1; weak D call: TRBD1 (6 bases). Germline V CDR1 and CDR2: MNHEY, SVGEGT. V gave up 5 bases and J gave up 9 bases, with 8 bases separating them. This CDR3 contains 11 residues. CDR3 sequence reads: CASSRGGEQFF. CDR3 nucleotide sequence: TGTGCCAGCAGTCGAGGGGGTGAGCAGTTCTTC.

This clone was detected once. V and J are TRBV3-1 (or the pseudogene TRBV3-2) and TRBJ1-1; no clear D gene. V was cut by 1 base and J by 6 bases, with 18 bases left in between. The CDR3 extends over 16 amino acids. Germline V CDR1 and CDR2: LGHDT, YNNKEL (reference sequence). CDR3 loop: CASSQVRKTASPEAFF. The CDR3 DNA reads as TGTGCCAGCAGCCAAGTAAGGAAAACAGCTAGCCCTGAAGCTTTCTTT.

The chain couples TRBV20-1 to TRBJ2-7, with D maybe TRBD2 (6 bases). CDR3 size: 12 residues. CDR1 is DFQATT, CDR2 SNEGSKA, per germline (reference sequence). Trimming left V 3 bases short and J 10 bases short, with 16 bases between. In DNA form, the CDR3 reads TGCAGTGCTAGTGCCGCGGGGACTCATCAGTACTTC. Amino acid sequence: CSASAAGTHQYF.

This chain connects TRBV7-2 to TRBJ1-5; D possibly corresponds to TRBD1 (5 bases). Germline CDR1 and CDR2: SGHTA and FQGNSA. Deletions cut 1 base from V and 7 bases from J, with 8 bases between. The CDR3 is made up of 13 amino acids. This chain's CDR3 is CASSLGGDQPQHF. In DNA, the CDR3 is TGTGCCAGCAGCTTAGGGGGGGACCAGCCCCAGCATTTT.